This T cell receptor (beta chain) was observed in a study of human T cells and chemical hapten exposure. Study-level points and caveats: There was no change with DPC sensitization in TCRs above 1 in 1000 frequency.

The sample holds a few counts of this clonotype. The antigen is not known. This CDR3 is 15 amino acids long. V shed 3 bases and J shed 1 base, with 13 bases lying between them. The germline V gene encodes CDR1 SGHRS and CDR2 YFSETQ. Each CDR3 protein is one row after TCRdb ran MiXCR on the RACE reads. The table records 380,000 or so distinct CDR3 sequences, nearly 5% of them present only once. The time point is: patch test 1, 2 weeks after DPC sensitization. Specified treatment: therapeutic diphenylcyclopropenone sensitization with weekly scalp DPC. The sequenced sample was whole blood, obtained in connection with sensitization to the hapten diphenylcyclopropenone (DPC). The chain recombines TRBV5-1 with TRBJ2-5; D is uncertain. This sequence originates from a woman in her forties or fifties with alopecia areata. Some clones in this sample may be carry-over from other donors' samples. CDR3 DNA sequence: TGCGCCAGCAGCTCCGCGGAAAATATCCAAGAGACCCAGTACTTC. Translation: CASSSAENIQETQYF. Drawing the rest from reference TRBV5-1 and TRBJ2-5, the complete variable domain is KAGVTQTPRYLIKTRGQQVTLSCSPISGHRSVSWYQQTPGQGLQFLFEYFSETQRNKGNFPGRFSGRQFSNSRSEMNVSTLELGDSALYLCASSSAENIQETQYFGPGTRLLVL.